The 13 T cell receptor beta chains below all came from one sample that was sequenced in a study of blood T cells in healthy people across ages. Alongside a J-beta primer mix, a sample-barcoded 5' primer served in a second PCR lasting 7 to 11 cycles. Each CDR3 protein is one row after TCRdb ran MiXCR on the 5' RACE reads. This sample carries fewer than 900,000 distinct CDR3 sequences, 40% to 45% of them seen once, and the ten largest clones take approximately 22%. What was sequenced was blood. These receptors were collected from a woman aged 60-75 years in good health.

V usage is TRBV21-1 and J usage is TRBJ1-6; the table names TRBD1, a call not compared with the DNA. TRBV21-1 is a pseudogene. The CDR3 length is 15 residues. CDR3 sequence: CASSRTGLYNSPPHF. CDR3 DNA sequence: TGCGCCAGCAGCCGGACAGGGCTTTATAATTCACCCCCCCACTTT.

The table lists this clonotype with a few counts. The chain uses TRBV20-1 and TRBJ1-2; D gene ambiguous. V lost 6 bases and J lost 5, with 10 bases in between. Germline-derived CDR1 and CDR2 are DFQATT and SNEGSKA (reference sequence). The CDR3 loop spans 11 amino acids. The chain's CDR3 is CSAFSGYGYTF. In DNA form, the CDR3 reads TGCAGTGCCTTTAGTGGGTATGGCTACACCTTC.

This clonotype was observed a few times. The chain carries TRBV7-9 and TRBJ1-2; 7 bases fit TRBD1. This CDR3 region has 15 residues. Germline V lookup: CDR1 SEHNR, CDR2 FQNEAQ (reference sequence). J lost 1 base, V lost 5 bases, and 7 bases had no gene match. CDR3 residues: CASSPADRHNYGYTF. As DNA, the CDR3 is TGTGCCAGCAGCCCCGCGGACAGGCATAACTATGGCTACACCTTC.

On this clonotype itself: A much larger clone is a single base away; this may be a read error. The chain links TRBV29-1 to TRBJ2-1; D is undetermined. The J call could be wrong; TRBJ2-7 is a better fit for the DNA end. Germline V CDR1 and CDR2: SQVTM, ANQGSEA. The CDR3 spans 12 residues. The CDR3 protein is CSARDGYNEQYF. The CDR3, as DNA: TGCAGCGCCCGAGACGGCTACAATGAGCAGTACTTC.

This clonotype has only one observation. The gene calls are TRBV6-6 and TRBJ2-5; TRBD2 might be the D (7 bases). Trimming took 5 bases from V and 5 from J, leaving 18 bases between them. The V gene's germline CDR1 is MNHNY and CDR2 SVGAGI (reference sequence). CDR3 size: 15 residues. The CDR3 protein is CASSTRGGAPETQYF. CDR3 DNA: TGTGCCAGCAGTACCCGTGGGGGGGCACCGGAGACCCAGTACTTC.

In this sample, this clonotype turned up many times. V is TRBV29-1 and J is TRBJ2-1; 7 nucleotides line up with TRBD1. CDR3 size: 14 residues. Germline V gene lookup returns CDR1 SQVTM and CDR2 ANQGSEA. Trimming took 7 bases from V and 6 from J; bases not matched to a gene: 12. The CDR3 spells CSANRQGVPNEQFF. The CDR3 region has the DNA TGCAGCGCAAACCGACAGGGAGTCCCCAATGAGCAGTTCTTC.

V and J are TRBV6-5 and TRBJ2-7, with unresolved D. The CDR3 is made up of 15 amino acids. V shed 6 bases and J shed 7 bases, with 22 bases lying between them. Per the germline V gene, CDR1 is MNHEY and CDR2 is SVGAGI. In nucleotides, the CDR3 is TGTGCCAGCAGCCAAACTCAACCGACCTACAATGAGCAGTACTTC. It is translated as CASSQTQPTYNEQYF.

The chain links TRBV21-1 to TRBJ1-4; TRBD1, the table's D call, lacks a check against the DNA. TRBV21-1 counts as a pseudogene. CDR3 length: 17 amino acids. The CDR3 protein is CASSKEVGQGGDEKLFF. In nucleotides, the CDR3 is TGTGCCAGCAGCAAAGAAGTTGGACAGGGAGGCGATGAAAAACTGTTTTTT.

A few counts support this clonotype. The V and J genes are TRBV12-3 or TRBV12-4 and TRBJ2-5, with D possibly TRBD1 on 6 matching bases. CDR3 length equals 15 residues. Trimming cost V 3 bases and J 2 bases, with 13 bases left between them. CDR3 sequence (DNA): TGTGCCAGCAGTTTGACAGGAGGCGGGCAAGAGACCCAGTACTTC. Amino acids: CASSLTGGGQETQYF.

This clonotype has only a few counts. The chain carries TRBV20-1 and TRBJ2-6; TRBD1 matches at 7 bases. The CDR3 is 16 amino acids. Germline trimming cut 1 base from V and 1 base from J; bases unmatched to any gene: 4. CDR1 is DFQATT and CDR2 is SNEGSKA in the germline V gene (reference sequence). The CDR3 sequence: CSARGLTGSGANVLTF. Here the CDR3 DNA reads TGCAGTGCTAGAGGCTTGACAGGGTCTGGGGCCAACGTCCTGACTTTC.

The genes are TRBV6-2 or TRBV6-3 and TRBJ2-3; D is uncertain. V was clipped by 0 bases and J by 8 bases, with 21 bases between them. There are 17 residues in the CDR3. The V gene's germline CDR1 is MNHEY and CDR2 SVGEGT. This chain's CDR3 is CASSYSNKPFDAATQYF. The CDR3 DNA reads as TGTGCCAGCAGTTACTCGAACAAGCCCTTTGATGCAGCTACGCAGTATTTT.

J is TRBJ2-1 and V is TRBV20-1, with D unresolved. CDR3 length: 12 residues. The germline V gene has CDR1 DFQATT and CDR2 SNEGSKA (reference sequence). Deletions cut 2 bases from V and 5 bases from J, with 7 bases between. DNA for the CDR3: TGCAGTGCTAGAAACGGACACAATGAGCAGTTCTTC. It codes for CSARNGHNEQFF.

In this sample, this clonotype turned up once. V is TRBV6-2 or TRBV6-3 and J is TRBJ1-1; tentative D call: TRBD1 (6 bases). CDR3 length: 14 amino acids. Trimming removed 2 bases at V and 3 bases at J, with 10 bases between. Germline CDR1 is MNHEY and CDR2 is SVGEGT. This CDR3 reads CASSYRGEDTEAFF. CDR3 nucleotide sequence: TGTGCCAGCAGTTACAGGGGGGAGGACACTGAAGCTTTCTTT.